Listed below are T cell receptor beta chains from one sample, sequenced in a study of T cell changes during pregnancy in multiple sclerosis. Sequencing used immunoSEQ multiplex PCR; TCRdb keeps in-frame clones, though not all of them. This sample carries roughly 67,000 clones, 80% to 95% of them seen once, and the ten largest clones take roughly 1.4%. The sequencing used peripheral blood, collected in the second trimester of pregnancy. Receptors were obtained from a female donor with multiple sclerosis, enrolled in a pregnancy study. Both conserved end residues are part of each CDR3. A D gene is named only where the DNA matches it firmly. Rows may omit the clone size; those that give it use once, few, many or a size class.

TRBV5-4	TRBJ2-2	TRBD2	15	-	CASSLSGRAPGELFF	TGTGCCAGCAGCTTAAGCGGGAGGGCGCCCGGGGAGCTGTTTTTT
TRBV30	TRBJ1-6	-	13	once	CAWSSSDNSPLHF	TGTGCCTGGAGTAGTAGCGATAATTCACCCCTCCACTTT
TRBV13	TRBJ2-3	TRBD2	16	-	CASSQRIAGVTDTQYF	TGTGCCAGCAGCCAAAGGATAGCGGGGGTCACAGATACGCAGTATTTT
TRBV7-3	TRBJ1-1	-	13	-	CASSSGRNTEAFF	TGTGCCAGCAGCTCAGGGCGGAACACTGAAGCTTTCTTT
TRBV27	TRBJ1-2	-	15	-	CASSSLPTGAYGYTF	TGTGCCAGCAGTTCATTACCCACAGGTGCCTATGGCTACACCTTC
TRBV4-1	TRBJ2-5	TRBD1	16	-	CASSDRDRGFQETQYF	TGCGCCAGCAGCGACCGGGACAGGGGATTCCAAGAGACCCAGTACTTC
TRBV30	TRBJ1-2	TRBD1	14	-	CAWNPGQGVYGYTF	TGTGCCTGGAATCCGGGACAGGGTGTTTATGGCTACACCTTC
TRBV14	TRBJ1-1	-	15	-	CASSQDVGQNTEAFF	TGTGCCAGCAGCCAAGACGTGGGACAAAACACTGAAGCTTTCTTT
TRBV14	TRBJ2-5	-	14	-	CASSRIDYQETQYF	TGTGCCAGCAGCCGAATCGACTATCAAGAGACCCAGTACTTC
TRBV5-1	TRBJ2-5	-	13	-	CASSLTSGETQYF	TGCGCCAGCAGCTTGACGTCGGGGGAGACCCAGTACTTC
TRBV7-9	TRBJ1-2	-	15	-	CASSRQALLFYGYTF	TGTGCCAGCAGCCGCCAGGCCTTACTTTTCTATGGCTACACCTTC
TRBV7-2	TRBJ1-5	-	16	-	CASSSYGGAGNQPQHF	TGTGCCAGCAGCTCCTATGGGGGCGCCGGCAATCAGCCCCAGCATTTT